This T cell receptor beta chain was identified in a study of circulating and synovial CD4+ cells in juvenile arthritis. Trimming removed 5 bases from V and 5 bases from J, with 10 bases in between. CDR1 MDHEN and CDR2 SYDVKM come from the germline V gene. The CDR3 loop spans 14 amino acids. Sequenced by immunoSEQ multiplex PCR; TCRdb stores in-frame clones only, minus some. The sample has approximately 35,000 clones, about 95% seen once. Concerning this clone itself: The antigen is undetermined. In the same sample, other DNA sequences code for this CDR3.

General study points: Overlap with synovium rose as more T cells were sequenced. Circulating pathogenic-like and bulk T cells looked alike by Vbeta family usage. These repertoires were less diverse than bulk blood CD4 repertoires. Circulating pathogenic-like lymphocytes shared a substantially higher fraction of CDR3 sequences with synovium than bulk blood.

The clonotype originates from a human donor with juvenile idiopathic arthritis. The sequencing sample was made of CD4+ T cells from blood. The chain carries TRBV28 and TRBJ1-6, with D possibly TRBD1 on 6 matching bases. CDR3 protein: CASSPGQNNSPLHF. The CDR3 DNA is TGTGCCAGCAGTCCCGGACAGAATAATTCACCCCTCCACTTT.